These 17 T cell receptor beta chains were all obtained from the same sample, sequenced in a study of T cell repertoires in cytomegalovirus infection. Each CDR3 protein is one row after TCRdb ran MiXCR on the reads. The table records around 450,000 distinct CDR3 sequences, under 40% of them present only once. The sequenced sample was PBMCs. These receptors all come from a human donor in good health (CMV status not recorded). Some clones in this sample may be carry-over from other donors' samples.

This clonotype was counted many times. The genes are TRBV12-3 or TRBV12-4 and TRBJ2-3; D is undetermined. The CDR3 covers 14 residues. Deletions cut 2 bases from V and 6 bases from J, with 12 bases between. CDR3 amino acids: CASSLNLGRDTQYF. CDR3 bases: TGTGCCAGCAGTTTAAATCTGGGTAGGGATACGCAGTATTTT.

On this clonotype: Relative to the germline gene, one junction end is altered; a read error may explain this. The V gene is TRBV6-1, the J gene TRBJ1-5, with a possible D match to TRBD1 (6 bases). Germline V CDR1 and CDR2: MNHNS, SASEGT. The CDR3 is made up of 14 amino acids. The CDR3 sequence is CDSRYEGVWYFWHF. The CDR3 DNA is TGTGACAGCAGGTACGAGGGGGTATGGTATTTCTGGCATTTT.

This clonotype has a count of ten or more. The rearrangement joins TRBV15 to TRBJ2-7; 8 positions agree with TRBD2. There are 16 residues in the CDR3. CDR1 LNHNV and CDR2 YYDKDF come from the germline V gene (reference sequence). J gave up 0 bases and V 5 bases, and 9 bases lay outside the gene matches. CDR3 in amino acids: CATSVPSGLASYEQYF. CDR3 DNA: TGTGCCACCAGCGTTCCCTCCGGACTAGCCTCCTACGAGCAGTACTTC.

V is TRBV5-4 and J is TRBJ2-2; 9 bases match TRBD2. V was clipped by 4 bases and J by 5 bases; unmatched bases: 9. The CDR3 is made up of 16 amino acids. Germline CDR1 is SGHNT and CDR2 is YYREEE (reference sequence). The CDR3 nucleotides read TGTGCCAGCAGCCCTAGTAGCGGGGGACTAACCGGGGAGCTGTTTTTT. Amino acids: CASSPSSGGLTGELFF.

This clonotype was counted a few times. The chain joins TRBV6-2 or TRBV6-3 to TRBJ1-1; D is unclear. The germline V and J ends were trimmed by 0 bases and 0 bases, with 14 bases remaining between them. Germline V gene data show CDR1 as MNHEY and CDR2 as SVGEGT. The CDR3 runs 17 residues. The CDR3 DNA follows: TGTGCCAGCAGTTACTCGCCAATAGACGGAATGAACACTGAAGCTTTCTTT. This sequence encodes CASSYSPIDGMNTEAFF.

The J gene is TRBJ1-2, the V gene TRBV28; no reliable D call. The CDR3 covers 16 residues. Germline V gene lookup returns CDR1 MDHEN and CDR2 SYDVKM. V was clipped by 6 bases and J by 0 bases, with 17 bases between them. The CDR3 DNA reads as TGTGCCAGCAGGGGCCCGGGCGCAGCGTCTAACTATGGCTACACCTTC. Its protein is CASRGPGAASNYGYTF.

This clonotype has at least ten counts. The chain joins TRBV7-8 to TRBJ2-7; maybe TRBD1 (5 bases). Trimming stripped 8 bases from V and 0 bases from J, with 17 bases between. The CDR3 length is 15 residues. CDR1 SGHVS and CDR2 FQNEAQ come from the germline V gene. CDR3 bases: TGTGCCAGCGGGGTCCCCCCGACAGCCTCCTACGAGCAGTACTTC. This sequence encodes CASGVPPTASYEQYF.

This clonotype was picked up a small number of times. The chain employs TRBV9 and TRBJ1-6; D call uncertain. This CDR3 region has 12 residues. Trimming removed 4 bases at V and 9 bases at J, with 8 bases between. From germline, CDR1 is SGDLS and CDR2 YYNGEE. In nucleotides, the CDR3 is TGTGCCAGCAGCACCGGTGGTTCACCCCTCCACTTT. Its translation is CASSTGGSPLHF.

This clonotype occurred a few times. The gene calls are TRBV6-2 or TRBV6-3 and TRBJ2-1, with D possibly matching TRBD2 (5 bases). Trimming shortened V by 7 bases and J by 4 bases, and 14 bases separated the two germline ends. The CDR3 totals 14 residues. Germline CDR1 and CDR2: MNHEY and SVGEGT. The CDR3 loop is CASIAGLWYNEQFF. CDR3 in DNA: TGTGCCAGCATCGCGGGCCTCTGGTACAATGAGCAGTTCTTC.

As to this clonotype: A single base separates this from a much larger clone, so it may be a read error. V usage is TRBV7-9 and J usage is TRBJ1-1; D gene ambiguous. CDR3 length: 16 amino acids. Per the germline V gene, CDR1 is SEHNR and CDR2 is FQNEAQ (reference sequence). Trimming pared 7 bases from V and 2 bases from J, leaving 20 bases between. Here the CDR3 DNA reads TGTGCCAGCACCCCCTCTGGCGCGGTTGAAAACACTGAAGCTTTCTTT. Translating gives CASTPSGAVENTEAFF. The variable domain in full, with the rest retrieved from reference TRBV7-9 and TRBJ1-1, is DTGVSQNPRHKITKRGQNVTFRCDPISEHNRLYWYRQTLGQGPEFLTYFQNEAQLEKSRLLSDRFSAERPKGSFSTLEIQRTEQGDSAMYLCASTPSGAVENTEAFFGQGTRLTVV.

The CDR3 nucleotides read TGTGCCAGCAGTTTGTCCCCTCCGGGTCCTTGGGGCTACACCTTC. This codes for CASSLSPPGPWGYTF. V is TRBV28 and J is TRBJ1-2; D unresolved. Germline CDR1 and CDR2: MDHEN and SYDVKM. The CDR3 length is 15 residues. V lost 3 bases and J 8 bases, leaving 19 bases between the germline ends.

The table lists this clonotype with a few counts. V gene TRBV5-1 combines with J gene TRBJ2-1; weak D call: TRBD1 (5 bases). Looked up from germline, CDR1 is SGHRS and CDR2 is YFSETQ. The CDR3 runs 15 residues. Trimming pared 0 bases from V and 0 bases from J, leaving 7 bases between. The DNA for the CDR3 is TGCGCCAGCAGCTTGGAGACAGCCTCCTACAATGAGCAGTTCTTC. It translates to CASSLETASYNEQFF. Filled out from reference TRBV5-1 and TRBJ2-1, the complete variable domain reads KAGVTQTPRYLIKTRGQQVTLSCSPISGHRSVSWYQQTPGQGLQFLFEYFSETQRNKGNFPGRFSGRQFSNSRSEMNVSTLELGDSALYLCASSLETASYNEQFFGPGTRLTVL.

Ten or more counts support this clonotype. Germline and junction disagree at one end, which may indicate a read error. The chain is built from TRBV7-8 and TRBJ2-1; TRBD2 might be the D (6 bases). CDR3 length: 13 residues. CDR1 and CDR2 (germline): SGHVS, FQNEAQ. The CDR3 DNA reads TGTGCCAGCAGCTTAGCCGCGGGGAACAGCGCAGTCTTC. This gives the protein CASSLAAGNSAVF.

This clonotype was seen just once. A much larger clone differs by one base, so this may be a read error. The conserved phenylalanine or tryptophan normally closing the CDR3 is absent here, so this likely arose from a read error. The rearrangement links TRBV10-3 to TRBJ2-1, with 10 positions matching TRBD2. CDR1 is ENHRY, CDR2 SYGVKD, per germline. J lost 3 bases, V lost 3 bases, and 8 bases had no gene match. The CDR3 covers 17 residues. For the CDR3, the DNA is TGTGCCATCAGTGAACCCACTAGCGGGACTCTCTACAATGAGCAGTTCTTA. It encodes CAISEPTSGTLYNEQFL.

This chain links TRBV6-2 or TRBV6-3 with TRBJ2-1; D unresolved. The CDR3 consists of 17 residues. Germline V lookup: CDR1 MNHEY, CDR2 SVGEGT. V shed 4 bases and J shed 7 bases, with 23 bases lying between them. CDR3 in amino acids: CASSSVLWAPQSNEQFF. CDR3 sequence (DNA): TGTGCCAGCAGTTCCGTGTTGTGGGCCCCACAGTCAAATGAGCAGTTCTTC.

This clonotype was seen only a few times. This chain links TRBV7-8 with TRBJ1-6; maybe TRBD1 (6 bases). CDR1 and CDR2 (germline): SGHVS, FQNEAQ. V dropped 7 bases and J dropped 6 bases, with 19 bases sitting between them. The CDR3 is 16 residues long. As DNA, the CDR3 is TGTGCCAGCACCCTGACAGGACAGTCCCCTAATTCACCCCTCCACTTT. Encoded protein: CASTLTGQSPNSPLHF.

A few counts support this clonotype. The rearrangement joins TRBV29-1 to TRBJ2-1; D not resolved. With 5 bases removed from V and 1 base from J, the gap between germline ends came to 12 bases. The germline V gene has CDR1 SQVTM and CDR2 ANQGSEA. This CDR3 contains 14 residues. CDR3 coding DNA: TGCAGCGTTTTGTGGGGAACATCCTACAATGAGCAGTTCTTC. Translating it yields CSVLWGTSYNEQFF.